This TCR beta chain came from a study of T-cell reconstitution after alpha-beta-depleted transplantation in children. Unique molecular identifiers were used in preparing the TCRbeta library. TCRdb independently ran MiXCR on the PCR reads; one entry per CDR3 protein. This repertoire shows about 420,000 distinct CDR3 sequences, roughly 11% found once; its top ten account for over 4.5%. This clonotype was recorded a few times. The source of this sequence is a human donor who donated a stem cell graft to a child with acute myeloid leukemia. The sequences come from PBMCs from the stem cell graft donor, collected from the stem cell graft.

The CDR3 DNA is TGTGCCAGCAGCAAGGGGGGGAGCTACGAGCAGTACGTC. The encoded protein is CASSKGGSYEQYV. The chain carries TRBV3-1 and TRBJ2-7; the D gene is possibly TRBD2 (7 bases). Germline CDR1 LGHDT, CDR2 YNNKEL (reference sequence). CDR3 length: 13 residues. V was cut by 5 bases and J by 3 bases, with 11 bases left in between.